The 20 T cell receptor beta chains given below trace back to one sample, sequenced in a study of identical twins. Via MiXCR, TCRdb re-called the 5' RACE reads, giving one row per CDR3 protein. The sample has under 450,000 distinct CDR3 sequences, around a sixth seen once. The sequencing sample was made of naive T cells sorted from blood. Receptors originate from a man over 45 in good health.

This chain links TRBV6-1 with TRBJ1-2; D not certain. V was clipped by 2 bases and J by 4 bases, with 11 bases between them. This CDR3 spans 14 amino acids. The V gene's germline CDR1 is MNHNS and CDR2 SASEGT. The CDR3 loop is CASSELRQSYGYTF. CDR3 DNA sequence: TGTGCCAGCAGTGAACTTCGGCAGAGCTATGGCTACACCTTC.

This clonotype was counted only a few times. CDR3 region: CSSRGGVDTEAFF. The CDR3, as DNA: TGCAGCTCCCGGGGTGGGGTAGACACTGAAGCTTTCTTT. The rearrangement joins TRBV29-1 to TRBJ1-1; D remains unclear. This CDR3 has 13 amino acids. Looked up from germline, CDR1 is SQVTM and CDR2 is ANQGSEA. V lost 8 bases to trimming and J lost 3 bases, with 16 bases between them.

This clonotype was counted only a few times. The CDR3 sequence is CASRVVRRGEQYF. Here the CDR3 DNA reads TGTGCCAGCAGGGTCGTTCGTCGGGGGGAGCAGTACTTC. The rearrangement uses TRBV28 and TRBJ2-7; possibly TRBD2 for D (6 bases). Germline V lookup: CDR1 MDHEN, CDR2 SYDVKM. V lost 6 bases, J lost 7 bases, and 16 bases lay in between. This CDR3 comprises 13 residues.

This clonotype was detected ten times or more. The gene calls are TRBV5-1 and TRBJ2-7, with D possibly matching TRBD1 (6 bases). Trimming shortened V by 0 bases and J by 3 bases, and 13 bases separated the two germline ends. CDR1 SGHRS and CDR2 YFSETQ come from the germline V gene. The CDR3 covers 15 residues. CDR3 sequence: CASSLAGTSVYEQYF. The CDR3 DNA is TGCGCCAGCAGCTTGGCCGGGACAAGTGTCTACGAGCAGTACTTC.

The rearrangement links TRBV6-5 to TRBJ1-3, with TRBD1 identical over 9 bases. Germline V gives CDR1 MNHEY, CDR2 SVGAGI. The CDR3 loop spans 16 amino acids. Trimming removed 3 bases from V and 6 bases from J; junction bases left unmatched: 9. The CDR3 region is CASSYGNTGGENTIYF. The CDR3 coding sequence is TGTGCCAGCAGTTATGGAAACACAGGGGGCGAAAACACCATATATTTT.

This clonotype was observed a handful of times. V and J are TRBV15 and TRBJ2-7; 7 bases are shared with TRBD1. CDR1 LNHNV and CDR2 YYDKDF come from the germline V gene (reference sequence). V dropped 1 base and J dropped 6; count of bases not matched to a gene: 6. This CDR3 has 14 residues. The CDR3 loop reads CATSRAGQGVEQYF. The CDR3, as DNA: TGTGCCACCAGCAGAGCAGGCCAGGGGGTCGAGCAGTACTTC.

This clonotype has at least ten counts. J is TRBJ2-3 and V is TRBV4-3; D ambiguous. CDR3 length equals 14 residues. Germline CDR1 LGHNA, CDR2 YSLEER. The germline V and J ends were trimmed by 3 bases and 4 bases, with 11 bases remaining between them. CDR3: CASSQADLADTQYF. CDR3 coding DNA: TGCGCCAGCAGCCAGGCTGACTTGGCAGATACGCAGTATTTT.

The chain couples TRBV7-2 to TRBJ2-7; possible D gene TRBD1, 5 bases. The CDR3 spans 12 residues. With 8 bases removed from V and 6 bases from J, the gap between germline ends came to 14 bases. Germline V lookup: CDR1 SGHTA, CDR2 FQGNSA. CDR3 amino acids: CASGLGTGEQYF. As DNA, the CDR3 is TGTGCCAGCGGGCTAGGTACAGGCGAGCAGTACTTC.

This clonotype was seen only a few times. The chain employs TRBV4-2 and TRBJ2-1; 8 positions match TRBD1. The CDR3 consists of 16 residues. Germline V gene lookup returns CDR1 LGHNA and CDR2 YNFKEQ. Trimming removed 0 bases from V and 4 bases from J; junction bases left unmatched: 5. The CDR3 region is CASSQDGTGRYNEQFF. The CDR3 region has the DNA TGTGCCAGCAGCCAAGATGGGACAGGCCGGTACAATGAGCAGTTCTTC.

This clonotype was seen repeatedly, ten times or more. This chain joins TRBV6-5 and TRBJ2-1; 9 nucleotides agree with TRBD2. Per germline, CDR1 MNHEY and CDR2 SVGAGI. This CDR3 is 18 amino acids long. J gave up 4 bases and V 0 bases, and 10 bases lay outside the gene matches. CDR3 in amino acids: CASSYSPSGGTTYNEQFF. CDR3 DNA sequence: TGTGCCAGCAGTTACTCCCCCAGCGGGGGGACCACTTACAATGAGCAGTTCTTC.

The sample holds many counts of this clonotype. The rearrangement links TRBV18 to TRBJ2-5; 7 bases are a match to TRBD1. The V gene's germline CDR1 is KGHSH and CDR2 LQKENI. The CDR3 is 16 amino acids. Trimming cost V 3 bases and J 0 bases; bases outside gene matches: 7. DNA for the CDR3: TGTGCCAGCTCACCTGTTTTTACAGGGGACCAAGAGACCCAGTACTTC. Translated, it gives CASSPVFTGDQETQYF.

This clonotype was detected only a few times. The J gene is TRBJ2-7, the V gene TRBV12-3 or TRBV12-4; the match to TRBD1 covers 11 bases. With V trimmed by 5 bases and J by 0 bases, 12 bases remained unmatched. The CDR3 contains 18 residues. CDR3 sequence reads: CASSPRAGTGGSSYEQYF. CDR3 sequence (DNA): TGTGCCAGCAGTCCCCGAGCCGGGACAGGGGGTTCCTCCTACGAGCAGTACTTC.

The rearrangement uses TRBV7-2 and TRBJ2-7, with TRBD2 matching over 10 bases. Germline V gene lookup returns CDR1 SGHTA and CDR2 FQGNSA. After removal of 5 bases from V and 7 bases from J, the junction contained 11 bases not matched to a gene. The CDR3 is made up of 15 amino acids. The chain's CDR3 is CASSLGASGGVEQYF. As DNA, the CDR3 is TGTGCCAGCAGCCTTGGCGCTAGCGGGGGCGTTGAGCAGTACTTC.

This clonotype was observed a single time. The genes are TRBV3-1 and TRBJ1-2, with TRBD1 as a possible D gene (6 bases). Trimming cost V 0 bases and J 7 bases, with 15 bases left between them. Germline lookup yields CDR1 LGHDT and CDR2 YNNKEL (reference sequence). The CDR3 loop spans 15 amino acids. The CDR3 region has the DNA TGTGCCAGCAGCCAAGACCCCCAGGGGTTCGGTGGCTACACCTTC. Encoded protein: CASSQDPQGFGGYTF.

Only a few counts were recorded for this clonotype. The J gene is TRBJ1-1, the V gene TRBV24-1, with D tentatively TRBD1 (6 bases). Germline CDR1 is KGHDR and CDR2 is SFDVKD. The CDR3 consists of 15 residues. Trimming removed 4 bases from V and 1 base from J, with 12 bases in between. CDR3: CATSDAGTTNTEAFF. The DNA of the CDR3 is TGTGCCACCAGTGACGCCGGGACAACGAACACTGAAGCTTTCTTT.

The rearrangement joins TRBV9 to TRBJ2-3; possible D gene TRBD2, 7 bases. Germline V lookup: CDR1 SGDLS, CDR2 YYNGEE. The CDR3 loop spans 16 amino acids. V was clipped by 4 bases and J by 0 bases, with 15 bases between them. Here the CDR3 reads CASSPRGATSTDTQYF. For the CDR3, the DNA is TGTGCCAGCAGCCCCCGGGGGGCAACTAGCACAGATACGCAGTATTTT.

This clonotype was observed at least ten times. This chain links TRBV5-1 with TRBJ2-5, with 8 bases aligning to TRBD1. Trimming removed 4 bases from V and 3 bases from J; junction bases left unmatched: 5. The CDR3 is 14 amino acids. Per the germline V gene, CDR1 is SGHRS and CDR2 is YFSETQ. CDR3 in amino acids: CASSPDRVKETQYF. The CDR3 DNA follows: TGCGCCAGCAGCCCGGACAGGGTAAAAGAGACCCAGTACTTC.

The rearrangement joins TRBV24-1 to TRBJ2-7, with 8 bases matching TRBD1. Trimming removed 5 bases from V and 2 bases from J; junction bases left unmatched: 7. This CDR3 has 15 residues. Germline CDR1 is KGHDR and CDR2 is SFDVKD. CDR3 bases: TGTGCCACCAGTGGCGGACAGGGAACAACCTACGAGCAGTACTTC. This encodes CATSGGQGTTYEQYF.

The chain joins TRBV12-3 or TRBV12-4 to TRBJ1-1; D unresolved. V lost 1 base, J lost 1 base, and 7 bases lay in between. This CDR3 region has 14 residues. In DNA, the CDR3 is TGTGCCAGCAGTTTAGAGACACCGAACACTGAAGCTTTCTTT. Encoded protein: CASSLETPNTEAFF.

The CDR3 nucleotides are TGTGCCAGCAGGTCCTCGGGGACAGGGGCTGAAGCTTTCTTT. This translates into CASRSSGTGAEAFF. The chain joins TRBV5-6 to TRBJ1-1; the match to TRBD1 covers 10 bases. Germline CDR1 SGHDT, CDR2 YYEEEE. The CDR3 runs 14 residues. V lost 5 bases, J lost 6 bases, and 7 bases stayed unmatched.